The T cell receptor (gamma chain) under discussion was sequenced for a study of human gamma delta and Vdelta1 T cells (dated by TCRdb to between 2018 and 2020). Background on the whole study: Delta One T cells, Vd1+ gamma-delta T cells, were investigated in the study as cytotoxic effectors against acute myeloid leukemia. Summary of the overall study and its limitations: Polyclonality and broad cytotoxic targeting of acute myeloid leukemia were reported for Delta One T cells.

Notes on this clone: It has no known antigen specificity. Within one base of it there is no much larger clone, and no base qualities were kept.

The germline V end is reduced by 4 bases and the J end by 7 bases; junction bases left unmatched: 4. Reading the germline V gene (reference sequence) gives CDR1 GITISATS and CDR2 ISYDGTV. There are 11 amino acids in the CDR3, from cysteine to phenylalanine inclusive. The read is trimmed to its CDR3 DNA, 33 bases read in frame from base 1. Library method: PCR. TCRdb shows the sequencer as Illumina MiSeq. TCRdb reran clone calling on the public reads with CATT; rows sharing one DNA sequence were then combined. The sample table lists several thousand gamma-chain clones, around 45% of them with a count of one. The ten largest clones add up to about 2.4% of the sample.

This sequence was found in a human donor in good health. Sequences were obtained from Vdelta1 gamma-delta T cells from blood grown in culture (DOT cells). The intended sense of this specimen's cell subset or site label: Delta One T cells, in vitro expanded/differentiated Vd1+ gamma-delta T cells. The sequence is built from TRGV9 and TRGJ1 or TRGJ2. The base sequence is TGTGCCTTGTGGGATGAGTATAAGAAACTCTTT. It translates to CALWDEYKKLF.